This T cell receptor beta chain was found in a study of breast tumors, draining lymph nodes, adjacent tissues. The study, taken as a whole, reports: Tumors had less TCR diversity than lymph nodes, more than nontumor tissue. The data were judged consistent with most tumor T cells coming from lymph node and expanding in tumor.

J lost 2 bases, V lost 4 bases, and 7 bases had no gene match. Germline assignment: CDR1 SGHDT and CDR2 YYEEEE. The CDR3 extends over 15 amino acids. From the multiplex PCR reads, TCRdb called clonotypes with MiXCR, one entry per CDR3 protein. Of roughly 80,000 distinct CDR3 sequences listed, about 21% are singletons. Breast cancer patients provided tissue from their axillary draining lymph nodes. There are many counts of this clonotype. The antigen remains unidentified. This receptor was taken from a female donor with breast cancer. Some clones in this sample may be carry-over from other donors' samples. The chain couples TRBV5-6 to TRBJ2-7; 9 bases are a match to TRBD2. Sequenced sample: axillary lymph node tissue. DNA of the CDR3: TGTGCCAGCAGCGTGATAGTAGCGGGAGCCTACGAGCAGTACTTC. It codes for CASSVIVAGAYEQYF. Based on the CDR3 plus reference TRBV5-6 and TRBJ2-7, the full variable domain is DAGVTQSPTHLIKTRGQQVTLRCSPKSGHDTVSWYQQALGQGPQFIFQYYEEEERQRGNFPDRFSGHQFPNYSSELNVNALLLGDSALYLCASSVIVAGAYEQYFGPGTRLTVT.